This T cell receptor beta chain emerged from a study of T cells in Graves' hyperthyroidism and ophthalmopathy. RNA transcripts provided the source from which TCR beta CDR3 regions were amplified. HTBI primers were the set used in a first-round RT-PCR of the TCR CDR3. From the multiplex PCR reads, TCRdb called clonotypes with MiXCR, one entry per CDR3 protein. Here the sample spans about 610,000 distinct CDR3 sequences, approximately 14% being singletons. This CDR3 is 16 amino acids long. Germline assignment: CDR1 SSHAT and CDR2 FNYEAQ (reference sequence). There are many counts of this clonotype. What it binds is not known. One end of the junction does not line up with germline, which may come from a read error. Study-wide points: Most expanded thyroid clonotypes above 0.001 recurred in blood.

What was sequenced was blood. This chain connects TRBV7-7 to TRBJ2-5; D ambiguous. The TCR was taken from a woman aged 40 to 55 with Graves' ophthalmopathy. CDR3 region: CASSRAATGYQETQYF. The DNA of the CDR3 is TGTGCTAGCAGCCGAGCCGCGACTGGGTACCAAGAGACCCAGTACTTC.